This is a list of T cell receptor beta chains from one sample in a study of blood T cell repertoires in COVID-19. Profiled with immunoSEQ multiplex PCR; TCRdb holds only in-frame clones, not every one. This sample has fewer than 250,000 clones, with around 80% found just once. Sequencing input: peripheral blood. The receptors derive from a woman aged 80 or over with COVID-19, enrolled during active disease. CDR3s leave out the opening cysteine and the closing phenylalanine or tryptophan.

v_call	j_call	cdr3_aa
TRBV30	TRBJ2-5	AWSPISGETQY
TRBV5-4	TRBJ2-5	ASSEQGRETQY
TRBV28	TRBJ1-4	ASSSLQGLNEKLF
TRBV13	TRBJ1-3	ASSSYRAGNTIY
TRBV7-2	TRBJ2-7	ASSLEHSSSYEQY
TRBV7-2	TRBJ1-4	ASSFGAATNEKLF
TRBV4-1	TRBJ2-1	ASSQDEKQGSYNEQF
TRBV2	TRBJ2-1	ASSLDRVYEQF
TRBV3-1/TRBV3-2	TRBJ1-6	ASSLRAGFFGTPLH
TRBV28	TRBJ1-6	ALEGQRGSPLH
TRBV24-1	TRBJ1-2	ATSYGANYGYT
TRBV28	TRBJ1-1	ASSTPGRAEAF
TRBV5-6	TRBJ2-7	ASSPYRLAGGRYEQY
TRBV2	TRBJ2-7	ASSEDGADYEQY
TRBV2	TRBJ1-2	ASNRTPYNYGYT
TRBV10-3	TRBJ2-3	AIGPGIEKTDTQY
TRBV18	TRBJ1-6	ASSPMRSSYNSPLH
TRBV7-6	TRBJ1-3	ASSLGAAASGNTIY
TRBV9	TRBJ1-4	ASSVAGGNEKLF
TRBV5-4	TRBJ2-5	ASSDRSGGETQY
TRBV2	TRBJ2-6	ASSEAGQRYHVLT
TRBV3-1/TRBV3-2	TRBJ2-4	ASSHLGQGIQY
TRBV5-4	TRBJ2-1	ASTLNRGGGGLNEQF
TRBV9	TRBJ1-3	ASSARQGAFAGNTIY
TRBV6-5	TRBJ1-3	ASSYGSSGNTIY
TRBV2	TRBJ2-7	ASIGGQGDYEQY
TRBV30	TRBJ2-7	AWRLTGTGLYEQY
TRBV5-4	TRBJ2-3	ASSSRGTDTQY
TRBV5-4	TRBJ2-2	ASSLGATWDTGELF
TRBV6-5	TRBJ2-1	ASRLTGNEQF
TRBV18	TRBJ2-1	ASSALAGAGNEQF
TRBV5-1	TRBJ1-3	ASSDRSPGNTIY
TRBV28	TRBJ1-4	ASSSAGGRGEKLF
TRBV29-1	TRBJ2-2	SVGKASGGTGELF
TRBV5-1	TRBJ2-2	ASLEGQGRTGELF
TRBV2	TRBJ1-4	ASSPTGVGEKLF
TRBV6-4	TRBJ2-2	ASSDRGNTGELF
TRBV6-1	TRBJ1-2	ASSEALPYWREGYT
TRBV5-1	TRBJ1-4	ASSPQSRSGEKLF
TRBV5-1	TRBJ2-1	ASSLALEQF
TRBV14	TRBJ1-2	ASSHDRFYGYT
TRBV30	TRBJ2-3	AWSNSGLSTDTQY
TRBV19	TRBJ1-6	ASSILEGGAPESPLH
TRBV5-1	TRBJ1-1	ASSLKGLTEAF
TRBV25-1	TRBJ2-3	ASRGLLLSDTQY
TRBV7-9	TRBJ2-3	ASSSGEAGLDTQY
TRBV28	TRBJ1-1	ASRGTFMNTEAF
TRBV28	TRBJ2-7	ASSPRFAGRDEQY
TRBV9	TRBJ1-1	ASSVGGFSNTEAF
TRBV19	TRBJ2-3	ASRGRGWSTDTQY
TRBV5-1	TRBJ2-3	ASSPRLAGGDTDTQY
TRBV18	TRBJ1-1	ASSPTGGNTEAF
TRBV5-1	TRBJ2-3	ASSLAPGIGNTDTQY
TRBV2	TRBJ1-2	ASSPSGSGIYGYT
TRBV12-3/TRBV12-4	TRBJ1-2	ASSYTGSGYT
TRBV5-1	TRBJ2-1	ASSLAEAGARDEQF